The rows below give T cell receptor beta chains drawn from one sample of a study of blood T cell repertoires in COVID-19. Clones were sequenced by immunoSEQ multiplex PCR, and TCRdb holds only the in-frame ones, with some missing. The sample holds 340,000 or so clones, about 86% seen once. Input material: PBMCs or T cells enriched from blood (not recorded which). The receptors here all came from a middle-aged woman with acute COVID-19. Both conserved end residues are part of each CDR3. The order of the fields is CDR3 length, clone size, J gene, D gene, V gene, CDR3 protein, CDR3 DNA. A D gene is named only where the DNA matches it firmly. Size is stated for part of the rows, as once, few or many counts, or as a class when the clone is expanded.

17,-,TRBJ1-6,-,TRBV3-1/TRBV3-2,CASSQVLMAGQYSPLHF,TGTGCCAGCAGCCAAGTTTTAATGGCAGGCCAATATTCACCCCTCCACTTT
17,-,TRBJ1-2,TRBD1,TRBV6-1,CASSVTTDREWNHGYTF,TGTGCCAGCAGTGTCACTACGGACAGGGAATGGAACCATGGCTACACCTTC
15,-,TRBJ2-3,-,TRBV10-3,CAIREYSGGTDTQYF,TGTGCCATCAGGGAGTATTCGGGTGGCACAGATACGCAGTATTTT
16,-,TRBJ1-4,-,TRBV4-1,CASSQAFQGFPEKLFF,TGCGCCAGCAGCCAAGCCTTCCAGGGTTTCCCAGAAAAACTGTTTTTT
18,-,TRBJ2-3,-,TRBV2,CASSRGSGMVASTDTQYF,TGTGCCAGCAGTCGGGGTTCGGGGATGGTCGCTAGCACAGATACGCAGTATTTT
17,few,TRBJ1-1,-,TRBV6-2/TRBV6-3,CASSYSSTRLANTEAFF,TGTGCCAGCAGTTACTCGTCGACCAGGTTGGCGAACACTGAAGCTTTCTTT
16,-,TRBJ2-7,-,TRBV6-2/TRBV6-3,CASSPHRVGGPYEQYF,TGTGCCAGCAGTCCCCATAGAGTCGGGGGACCTTACGAGCAGTACTTC
17,-,TRBJ2-1,TRBD2,TRBV27,CASSRQPAGGPYNEQFF,TGTGCCAGCAGCCGGCAGCCAGCGGGAGGTCCCTACAATGAGCAGTTCTTC
13,-,TRBJ1-2,-,TRBV4-3,CASSQDSRGGYTF,TGCGCCAGCAGCCAGGATTCCAGGGGTGGCTACACCTTC
15,-,TRBJ1-3,-,TRBV6-5,CASSRSGDSGNTIYF,TGTGCCAGCAGCCGCTCGGGGGACTCTGGAAACACCATATATTTT
13,-,TRBJ2-1,-,TRBV7-3,CASSLGGEGEQFF,TGTGCCAGCAGCTTGGGGGGAGAGGGAGAGCAGTTCTTC
17,few,TRBJ1-1,TRBD1,TRBV2,CASSPRIGTQGGTEAFF,TGTGCCAGCAGCCCCAGAATAGGCACACAGGGGGGCACTGAAGCTTTCTTT
14,-,TRBJ1-6,-,TRBV2,CASSGQGQVSPLHF,TGTGCCAGCAGTGGGCAGGGTCAGGTCTCACCCCTCCACTTT
12,-,TRBJ2-7,-,TRBV6-1,CASSEFSFEQYF,TGTGCCAGCAGTGAATTTTCTTTCGAGCAGTACTTC
15,-,TRBJ2-7,TRBD2,TRBV28,CASSFSGLAGYEQYF,TGTGCCAGCAGTTTCTCCGGACTAGCGGGGTACGAGCAGTACTTC
16,few,TRBJ1-6,-,TRBV19,CASSSLDSRTHSPLHF,TGTGCCAGTAGTTCCCTGGACAGTAGAACGCATTCACCCCTCCACTTT
12,once,TRBJ1-6,-,TRBV6-5,CASSYQGRPLHF,TGTGCCAGCAGTTACCAGGGCAGACCCCTCCACTTT
13,-,TRBJ1-2,-,TRBV19,CASSIPRNYGYTF,TGTGCCAGTAGTATACCCAGGAACTATGGCTACACCTTC
14,once,TRBJ1-5,-,TRBV18,CASSPAVGNQPQHF,TGTGCCAGCTCACCCGCGGTTGGGAATCAGCCCCAGCATTTT
13,-,TRBJ2-1,-,TRBV27,CASSWGVYGEQFF,TGTGCCAGCAGTTGGGGGGTGTACGGTGAGCAGTTCTTC
15,-,TRBJ2-7,-,TRBV10-3,CAISESMAVYYEQYF,TGTGCCATCAGTGAGTCGATGGCAGTTTACTACGAGCAGTACTTC
17,-,TRBJ1-4,TRBD1,TRBV19,CASSTRDRRSPNEKLFF,TGTGCCAGTAGTACCCGGGACAGGCGAAGCCCGAATGAAAAACTGTTTTTT
11,-,TRBJ2-5,-,TRBV2,CASSEQGTQYF,TGTGCCAGCAGTGAACAGGGGACCCAGTACTTC
18,once,TRBJ1-2,-,TRBV7-9,CASSFNIREGTWHYGYTF,TGTGCCAGCAGCTTTAATATAAGGGAGGGGACATGGCACTATGGCTACACCTTC
16,-,TRBJ2-5,-,TRBV7-8,CASSLRRWGGEETQYF,TGTGCCAGCAGCCTTCGGAGGTGGGGGGGCGAAGAGACCCAGTACTTC
14,-,TRBJ1-1,-,TRBV4-3,CASSQEQGNTEAFF,TGCGCCAGCAGCCAAGAACAGGGGAACACTGAAGCTTTCTTT
15,few,TRBJ1-6,TRBD1,TRBV5-4,CASSLQGADNSPLHF,TGTGCCAGCAGCCTACAGGGGGCGGATAATTCACCCCTCCACTTT
16,-,TRBJ1-2,-,TRBV6-5,CASSYSTGGSGYGYTF,TGTGCCAGCAGTTACTCGACAGGCGGGTCCGGCTATGGCTACACCTTC
15,-,TRBJ1-3,-,TRBV5-6,CASSSDSFSGNTIYF,TGTGCCAGCAGCTCAGACAGTTTCTCTGGAAACACCATATATTTT
14,-,TRBJ1-1,TRBD1,TRBV6-5,CASSRQGSIPEAFF,TGTGCCAGCAGCCGACAGGGTAGTATTCCAGAAGCTTTCTTT
14,-,TRBJ2-5,TRBD2,TRBV3-1/TRBV3-2,CASSHGGAVETQYF,TGTGCCAGCAGCCACGGGGGGGCCGTAGAGACCCAGTACTTC
13,-,TRBJ1-2,-,TRBV19,CASTVGVNYGYTF,TGTGCCAGTACCGTAGGAGTTAACTATGGCTACACCTTC
14,once,TRBJ1-2,-,TRBV4-3,CASSQDQGPQGYTF,TGCGCCAGCAGCCAAGATCAGGGCCCTCAGGGCTACACCTTC
12,-,TRBJ2-7,-,TRBV12-5,CASGLTRLEQYF,TGTGCTAGTGGTTTGACAAGACTCGAGCAGTACTTC
16,-,TRBJ1-5,-,TRBV6-5,CASSFFQSDFNQPQHF,TGTGCCAGCAGTTTCTTTCAGTCAGACTTCAATCAGCCCCAGCATTTT
15,-,TRBJ2-1,TRBD2,TRBV19,CASSISGGPLVEQFF,TGTGCCAGTAGTATTTCGGGAGGGCCGTTGGTTGAGCAGTTCTTC
15,-,TRBJ2-1,TRBD2,TRBV7-2,CASSLSLAGTNEQFF,TGTGCCAGCAGCTTAAGTCTAGCGGGAACCAATGAGCAGTTCTTC
15,few,TRBJ1-3,TRBD1,TRBV5-4,CASSYDRAKGNTIYF,TGTGCCAGCAGCTATGACAGGGCGAAAGGAAACACCATATATTTT
16,-,TRBJ1-5,-,TRBV4-2,CASSQQGTARHQPQHF,TGTGCCAGCAGCCAGCAGGGAACGGCGAGACATCAGCCCCAGCATTTT
16,once,TRBJ1-5,-,TRBV11-2,CASSSIQGYSNQPQHF,TGTGCCAGCAGCTCAATTCAGGGTTATAGCAATCAGCCCCAGCATTTT
13,-,TRBJ2-3,-,TRBV9,CASSPRPLDTQYF,TGTGCCAGCAGCCCCCGTCCTCTGGATACGCAGTATTTT
13,once,TRBJ2-5,-,TRBV3-1/TRBV3-2,CASSQGPRETQYF,TGTGCCAGCAGCCAAGGCCCCCGGGAGACCCAGTACTTC